Listed below are T cell receptor beta chains from one sample, sequenced in a study of Graves' ophthalmopathy and Graves' hyperthyroidism. In TCRdb, the multiplex PCR reads were re-called with MiXCR into one record per CDR3 protein. The sample shows approximately 640,000 distinct CDR3 sequences, about 41% of them seen only once. Sequencing used peripheral blood. The receptors were gathered from an adult man with Graves' ophthalmopathy. CDR3s include the opening cysteine and the closing phenylalanine or tryptophan. A D gene is named only where the DNA matches it firmly. Clone size is stated in some rows and not others, as once, few, many or a class when expanded.

D gene | J gene | V gene | clone size | CDR3 protein | CDR3 DNA
NA | TRBJ2-5 | TRBV5-1 | few | CASSLALGEKTQYF | TGCGCCAGCAGCTTGGCCCTAGGGGAAAAGACCCAGTACTTC
TRBD1 | TRBJ1-1 | TRBV7-3 | NA | CASSIRPDRGAFF | TGTGCCAGCAGCATCCGACCCGACAGGGGAGCTTTCTTT
NA | TRBJ2-4 | TRBV12-3/TRBV12-4 | NA | CASSLTDKNIQYF | TGTGCCAGCAGTTTAACAGATAAAAACATTCAGTACTTC
NA | TRBJ1-2 | TRBV2 | NA | CASSDQGYGYTF | TGTGCCAGCAGTGATCAGGGATACGGCTACACCTTC
NA | TRBJ2-7 | TRBV5-6 | few | CASSWGGVRGGYEQYF | TGTGCCAGCAGCTGGGGGGGGGTCAGGGGAGGCTACGAGCAGTACTTC
NA | TRBJ2-5 | TRBV5-1 | many | CASRDYGEETQYF | TGCGCCAGCAGGGACTACGGGGAGGAGACCCAGTACTTC
NA | TRBJ1-2 | TRBV12-3/TRBV12-4 | many | CASSFRARGYTF | TGTGCCAGCAGTTTCCGGGCCCGAGGCTACACCTTC
NA | TRBJ1-2 | TRBV10-3 | many | CASSSGTDSYGYTF | TGTGCCAGCAGCTCCGGGACCGACAGCTATGGCTACACCTTC
NA | TRBJ1-2 | TRBV5-1 | many | CASSGRDEANYGYTF | TGCGCCAGCAGCGGCCGGGATGAAGCTAACTATGGCTACACCTTC
TRBD1 | TRBJ1-1 | TRBV29-1 | NA | CSVDLFLVGTGVKTEAFF | TGCAGCGTTGATTTATTTCTAGTGGGGACAGGGGTAAAGACTGAAGCTTTCTTT
NA | TRBJ2-2 | TRBV9 | few | CASSVAMVSGELFF | TGTGCCAGCAGCGTAGCCATGGTTTCCGGGGAGCTGTTTTTT
NA | TRBJ1-4 | TRBV20-1 | NA | CSAIVEGRDEKLFF | TGCAGTGCTATCGTAGAGGGCAGGGATGAAAAACTGTTTTTT
NA | TRBJ2-2 | TRBV12-3/TRBV12-4 | few | CASSFSSTPLTGELFF | TGTGCCAGCAGTTTTAGCTCTACGCCCCTCACCGGGGAGCTGTTTTTT
NA | TRBJ2-7 | TRBV10-3 | NA | CASRGSRQGLSEQYF | TGTGCCAGCAGGGGTTCAAGACAGGGACTCTCCGAGCAGTACTTC
TRBD1 | TRBJ1-2 | TRBV29-1 | NA | CSTGTGNYGYTF | TGCAGCACGGGGACAGGGAACTATGGCTACACCTTC
TRBD1 | TRBJ2-7 | TRBV29-1 | NA | CSLGQGPTYEQYF | TGCAGCTTAGGACAGGGGCCTACCTACGAGCAGTACTTC
NA | TRBJ1-2 | TRBV29-1 | many | CSVEGVRASGYTF | TGCAGCGTTGAAGGGGTGAGGGCCTCAGGCTACACCTTC
TRBD1 | TRBJ1-4 | TRBV15 | once | CATSRDRGATNEKLFF | TGTGCCACCAGCAGGGACAGGGGAGCAACTAATGAAAAACTGTTTTTT
NA | TRBJ1-2 | TRBV2 | NA | CASSLRVLEGYTF | TGTGCCAGCAGCCTGAGGGTTCTGGAGGGCTACACCTTC
NA | TRBJ1-5 | TRBV5-6 | NA | CASSLGTQNQPQHF | TGTGCCAGCAGCTTGGGGACACAGAATCAGCCCCAGCATTTT
TRBD1 | TRBJ2-7 | TRBV30 | few | CARTGEGYEQYF | TGTGCCAGGACAGGGGAAGGCTACGAGCAGTACTTC
TRBD1 | TRBJ1-5 | TRBV6-5 | many | CASSPQGPYSNQPQHF | TGTGCCAGCAGCCCACAGGGGCCGTATAGCAATCAGCCCCAGCATTTT
NA | TRBJ2-7 | TRBV10-3 | NA | CAISEEGAAYEQYF | TGTGCCATCAGTGAAGAAGGGGCAGCCTACGAGCAGTACTTC
TRBD1 | TRBJ2-2 | TRBV9 | once | CASTRDRVVTGELFF | TGTGCCAGCACCCGGGACAGGGTCGTGACCGGGGAGCTGTTTTTT
NA | TRBJ2-1 | TRBV20-1 | NA | CSASTVNNEQFF | TGCAGTGCTAGTACGGTTAACAATGAGCAGTTCTTC
NA | TRBJ1-2 | TRBV4-1 | NA | CASSQEDSHNYGYTF | TGCGCCAGCAGCCAAGAGGACAGCCATAACTATGGCTACACCTTC
NA | TRBJ1-2 | TRBV12-3/TRBV12-4 | few | CASLSIVDGYTF | TGTGCCAGCCTCTCCATTGTCGATGGCTACACCTTC
NA | TRBJ1-2 | TRBV20-1 | NA | CSASVRGRPAYGYTF | TGCAGTGCTAGCGTCAGGGGACGGCCGGCCTATGGCTACACCTTC
TRBD1 | TRBJ2-2 | TRBV10-3 | few | CASSVQGVGELFF | TGTGCCAGCAGTGTCCAGGGGGTCGGGGAGCTGTTTTTT
TRBD1 | TRBJ2-5 | TRBV12-3/TRBV12-4 | few | CASSPLTGGGQETQYF | TGTGCCAGCAGTCCTCTGACAGGGGGCGGACAAGAGACCCAGTACTTC
TRBD1 | TRBJ1-6 | TRBV7-6 | many | CASSPTGSLNSPLHF | TGTGCCAGCAGTCCGACAGGGTCCCTTAATTCACCCCTCCACTTT
NA | TRBJ2-7 | TRBV6-2/TRBV6-3 | NA | CASSYGRIPYEQYF | TGTGCCAGCAGTTATGGGCGGATCCCCTACGAGCAGTACTTC
NA | TRBJ1-3 | TRBV20-1 | NA | CSARDAGVFSGNTIYF | TGCAGTGCTAGAGATGCAGGGGTCTTCTCTGGAAACACCATATATTTT
NA | TRBJ2-7 | TRBV20-1 | NA | CSARAWGDFYEQYF | TGCAGTGCTAGAGCGTGGGGGGACTTCTACGAGCAGTACTTC
NA | TRBJ2-7 | TRBV27 | NA | CASSLLTRLDEQYF | TGTGCCAGCAGTTTATTAACTCGGCTGGACGAGCAGTACTTC